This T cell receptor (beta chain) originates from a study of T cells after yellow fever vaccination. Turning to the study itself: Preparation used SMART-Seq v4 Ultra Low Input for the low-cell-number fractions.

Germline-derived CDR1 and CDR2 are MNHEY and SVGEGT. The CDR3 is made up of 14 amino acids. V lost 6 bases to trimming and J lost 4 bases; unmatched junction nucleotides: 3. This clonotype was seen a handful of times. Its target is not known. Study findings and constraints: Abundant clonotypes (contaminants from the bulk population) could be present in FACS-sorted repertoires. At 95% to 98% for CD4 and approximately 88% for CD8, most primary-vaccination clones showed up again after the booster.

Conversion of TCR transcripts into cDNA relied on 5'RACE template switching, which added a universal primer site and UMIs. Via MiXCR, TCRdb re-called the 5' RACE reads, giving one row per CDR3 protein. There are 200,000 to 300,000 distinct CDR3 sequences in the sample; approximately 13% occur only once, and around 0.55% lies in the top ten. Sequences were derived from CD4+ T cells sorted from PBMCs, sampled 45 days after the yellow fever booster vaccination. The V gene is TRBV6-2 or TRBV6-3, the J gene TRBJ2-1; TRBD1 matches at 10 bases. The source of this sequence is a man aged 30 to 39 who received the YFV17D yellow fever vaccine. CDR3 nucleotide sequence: TGTGCCAGCAGGGGACAGGGGAGGTACAATGAGCAGTTCTTC. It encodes CASRGQGRYNEQFF.